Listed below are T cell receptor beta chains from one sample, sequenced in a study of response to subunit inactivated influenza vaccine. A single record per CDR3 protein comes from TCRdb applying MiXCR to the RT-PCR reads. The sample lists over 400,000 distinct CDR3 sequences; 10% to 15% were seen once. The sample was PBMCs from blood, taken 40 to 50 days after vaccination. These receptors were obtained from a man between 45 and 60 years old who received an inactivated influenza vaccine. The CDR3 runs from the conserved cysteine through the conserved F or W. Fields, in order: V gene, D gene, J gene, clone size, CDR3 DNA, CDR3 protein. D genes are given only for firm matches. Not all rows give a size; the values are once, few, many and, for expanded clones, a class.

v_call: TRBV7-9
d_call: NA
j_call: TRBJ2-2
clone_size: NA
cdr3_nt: TGTGCCAGCAGCGCGGGACGGACGAACACCGGGGAGCTGTTTTTT
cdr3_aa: CASSAGRTNTGELFF

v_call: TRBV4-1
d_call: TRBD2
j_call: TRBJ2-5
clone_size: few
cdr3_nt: TGCGCCAGCAGCCAAGCGGGACTAGCGGGTTTATTACAAGAGACCCAGTACTTC
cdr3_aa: CASSQAGLAGLLQETQYF

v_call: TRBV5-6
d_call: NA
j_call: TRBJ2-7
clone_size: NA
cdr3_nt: TGTGCCAGCAGCCTGAGGGGTACAAGGAACGAGCAGTACTTC
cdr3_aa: CASSLRGTRNEQYF

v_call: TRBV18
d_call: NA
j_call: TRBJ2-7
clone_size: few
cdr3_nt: TGTGCCAGCTCACCAGAGGGCGAGCAGTACTTC
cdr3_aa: CASSPEGEQYF

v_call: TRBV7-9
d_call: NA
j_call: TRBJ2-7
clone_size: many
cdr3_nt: TGTGCCAGCAGCGTCGGACAGAACTCCTACGAGCAGTACTTC
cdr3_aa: CASSVGQNSYEQYF

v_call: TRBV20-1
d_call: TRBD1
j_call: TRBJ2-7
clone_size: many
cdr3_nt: TGCAGTGCCATTACTAGGACAGGGGAAAGCGAGCAGTACTTC
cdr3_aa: CSAITRTGESEQYF

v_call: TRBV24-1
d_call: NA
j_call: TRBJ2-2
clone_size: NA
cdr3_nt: TGTGCCACCGGTCTCTCGAACACCGGGGAGCTGTTTTTT
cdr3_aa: CATGLSNTGELFF

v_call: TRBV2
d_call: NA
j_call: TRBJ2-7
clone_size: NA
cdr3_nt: TGTGCCAGCGGGACGAGGGATCCCTACGAGCAGTACTTC
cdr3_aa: CASGTRDPYEQYF

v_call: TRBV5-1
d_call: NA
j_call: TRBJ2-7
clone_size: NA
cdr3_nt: TGCGCCAGCAGCGTCACTTGGGGGCCGACCTACGAGCAGTACTTC
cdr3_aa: CASSVTWGPTYEQYF

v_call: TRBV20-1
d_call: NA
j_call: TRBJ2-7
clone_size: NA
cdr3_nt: TGCAGTGCTAGCGACTTCCAGTCCTACGAGCAGTACTTC
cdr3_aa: CSASDFQSYEQYF

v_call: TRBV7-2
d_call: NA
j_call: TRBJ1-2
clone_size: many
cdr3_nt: TGTGCCAGCAGCCTTGGACCGGCCTATGGCTACACCTTC
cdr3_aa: CASSLGPAYGYTF

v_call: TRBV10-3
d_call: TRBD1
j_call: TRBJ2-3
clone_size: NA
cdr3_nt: TGTGCCATCAGTGGGTCTTCGGACAGGGCCAAAGTTACAGATACGCAGTATTTT
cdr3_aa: CAISGSSDRAKVTDTQYF

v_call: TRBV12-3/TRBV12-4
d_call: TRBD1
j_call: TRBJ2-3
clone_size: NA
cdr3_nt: TGTGCCAGCAGTTGGGGACAGTCAGATACGCAGTATTTT
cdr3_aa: CASSWGQSDTQYF

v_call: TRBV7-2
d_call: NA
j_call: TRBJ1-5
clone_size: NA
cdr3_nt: TGTGCCAGCAGCTTATTATTCGGGGGGAATCAGCCCCAGCATTTT
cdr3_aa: CASSLLFGGNQPQHF

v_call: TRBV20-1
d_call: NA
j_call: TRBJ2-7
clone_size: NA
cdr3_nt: TGCAGTGCTGCGGGGCCCTTGGCTTTTTACGAGCAGTACTTC
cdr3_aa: CSAAGPLAFYEQYF

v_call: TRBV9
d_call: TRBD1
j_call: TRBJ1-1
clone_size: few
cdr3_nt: TGTGCCAGCAGCGGAATCAGGGGGGAGACTGAAGCTTTCTTT
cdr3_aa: CASSGIRGETEAFF

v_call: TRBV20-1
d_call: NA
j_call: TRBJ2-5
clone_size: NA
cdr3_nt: TGCAGTGCTAGAGATGTCTCAGCGGTCCAAGAGACCCAGTACTTC
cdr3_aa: CSARDVSAVQETQYF

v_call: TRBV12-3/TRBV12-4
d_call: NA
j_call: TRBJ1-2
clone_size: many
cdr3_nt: TGTGCCAGCAGTTTGAAGGGGAATGGCTACACCTTC
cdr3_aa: CASSLKGNGYTF

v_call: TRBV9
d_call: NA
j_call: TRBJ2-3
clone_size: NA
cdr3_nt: TGTGCCAGCAGCCCGGAGGGGGGCGGCACAGATACGCAGTATTTT
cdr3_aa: CASSPEGGGTDTQYF

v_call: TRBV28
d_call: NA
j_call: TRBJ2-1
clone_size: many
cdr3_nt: TGTGCCAGCAGTTTATATCGGGGAACCCTATCCTACAATGAGCAGTTCTTC
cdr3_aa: CASSLYRGTLSYNEQFF

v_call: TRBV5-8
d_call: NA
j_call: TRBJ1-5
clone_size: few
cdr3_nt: TGTGCCAGCAGCTTGGGCAGGGTTTCTCAGCCCCAGCATTTT
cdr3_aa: CASSLGRVSQPQHF

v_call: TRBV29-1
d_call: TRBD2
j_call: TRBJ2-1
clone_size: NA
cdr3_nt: TGCAGCGTTGGAGGACCGGGGGGGGGTCTCAATGAGCAGTTCTTC
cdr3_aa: CSVGGPGGGLNEQFF

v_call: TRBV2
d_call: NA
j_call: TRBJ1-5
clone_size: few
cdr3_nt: TGTGCCAGCAGCCGGACAAGGGCAGATAGCAATCAGCCCCAGCATTTT
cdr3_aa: CASSRTRADSNQPQHF

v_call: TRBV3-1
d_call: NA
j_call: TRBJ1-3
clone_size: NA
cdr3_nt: TGTGCCAGCAGCCAAGAGCGAAGACTCACGAGCTCTGGAAACACCATATATTTT
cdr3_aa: CASSQERRLTSSGNTIYF

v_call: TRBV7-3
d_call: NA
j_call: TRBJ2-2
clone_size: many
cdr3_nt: TGTGCCAGCAGCATCAACACCGGGGAGCTGTTTTTT
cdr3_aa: CASSINTGELFF

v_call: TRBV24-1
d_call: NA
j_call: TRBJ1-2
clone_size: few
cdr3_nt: TGTGCCACCAGTGATCGGGCAGGAGTTGGCGGCTACACCTTC
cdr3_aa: CATSDRAGVGGYTF

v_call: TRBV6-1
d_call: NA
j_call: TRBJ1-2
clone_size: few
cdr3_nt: TGTGCCAGTTCCCCGGGACAAAGTGGTGGCTACACCTTC
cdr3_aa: CASSPGQSGGYTF

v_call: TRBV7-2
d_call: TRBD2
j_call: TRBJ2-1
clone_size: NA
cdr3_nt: TGTGCCAGCAGCTTAGTCGGGAGGGGTATTTACAATGAGCAGTTCTTC
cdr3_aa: CASSLVGRGIYNEQFF

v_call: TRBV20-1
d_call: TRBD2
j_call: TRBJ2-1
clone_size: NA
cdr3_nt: TGCAGTGCTGGATCAGCGGGAGGGCCTGGCAATGAGCAGTTCTTC
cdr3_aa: CSAGSAGGPGNEQFF

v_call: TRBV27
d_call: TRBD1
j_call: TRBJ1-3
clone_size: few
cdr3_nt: TGTGCCAGCAGTCCCCTCGGGACAGGGTCTGGAAACACCATATATTTT
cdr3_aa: CASSPLGTGSGNTIYF

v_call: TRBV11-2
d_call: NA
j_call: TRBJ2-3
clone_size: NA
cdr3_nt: TGTGCCAGCAGCCTAAGAGGAGGGACCACAGATACGCAGTATTTT
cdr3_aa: CASSLRGGTTDTQYF

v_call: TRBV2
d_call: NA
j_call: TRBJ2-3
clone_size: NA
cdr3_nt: TGTACCCTCTGTCAGACCCAACAGGGCACTTCTAGCACAGATACGCAGTATTTT
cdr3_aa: CTLCQTQQGTSSTDTQYF

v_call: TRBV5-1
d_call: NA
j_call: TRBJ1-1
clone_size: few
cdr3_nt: TGCGCCAGCAGCTTGGGCCGGGGAGCCGGTGAAGCTTTCTTT
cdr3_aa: CASSLGRGAGEAFF

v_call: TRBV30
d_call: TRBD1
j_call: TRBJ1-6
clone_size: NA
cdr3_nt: TGTGCCTGGAAAGAACAGGGGGGTAATTCACCCCTCCACTTT
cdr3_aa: CAWKEQGGNSPLHF

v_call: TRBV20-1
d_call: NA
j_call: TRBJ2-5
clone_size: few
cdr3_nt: TGCAGTGCTAGAGATCTGAGGGAGCGGCAAGAGACCCAGTACTTC
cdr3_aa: CSARDLRERQETQYF

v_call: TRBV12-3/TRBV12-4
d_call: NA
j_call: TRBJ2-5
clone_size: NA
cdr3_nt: TGTGCCAGCAGTTTCCTGACAGCCCAAGAGACCCAGTACTTC
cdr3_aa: CASSFLTAQETQYF

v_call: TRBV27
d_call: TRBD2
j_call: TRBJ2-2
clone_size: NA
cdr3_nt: TGTGCCAGCAGCCCAGGGATAGCGGGGAACACCGGGGAGCTGTTTTTT
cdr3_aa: CASSPGIAGNTGELFF

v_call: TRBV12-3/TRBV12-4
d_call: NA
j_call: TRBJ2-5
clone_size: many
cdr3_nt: TGTGCCCCTCCCGCAGAGACCCAGTACTTC
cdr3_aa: CAPPAETQYF

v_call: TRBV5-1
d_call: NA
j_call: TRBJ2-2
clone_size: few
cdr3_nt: TGCGCCAGCAGCGTGGGTTTGGAGCGGGCCGGGGAGCTGTTTTTT
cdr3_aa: CASSVGLERAGELFF

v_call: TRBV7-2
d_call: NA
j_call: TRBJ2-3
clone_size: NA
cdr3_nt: TGTGCCAGCAGCGAGACTGTGGGCACAGATACGCAGTATTTT
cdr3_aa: CASSETVGTDTQYF

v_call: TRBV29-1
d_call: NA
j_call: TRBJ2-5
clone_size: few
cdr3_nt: TGCAGCGTTTCGCGGGAGACCCAGTACTTC
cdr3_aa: CSVSRETQYF

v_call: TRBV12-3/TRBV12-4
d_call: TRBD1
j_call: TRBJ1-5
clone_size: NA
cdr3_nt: TGTGCCAGCAGCCCCAACCAGGGGGTCCAGCATTTT
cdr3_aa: CASSPNQGVQHF

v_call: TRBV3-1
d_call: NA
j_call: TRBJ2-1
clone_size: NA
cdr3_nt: TGTGCCAGCAGCCAAGGGACTAACTACAATGAGCAGTTCTTC
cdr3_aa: CASSQGTNYNEQFF